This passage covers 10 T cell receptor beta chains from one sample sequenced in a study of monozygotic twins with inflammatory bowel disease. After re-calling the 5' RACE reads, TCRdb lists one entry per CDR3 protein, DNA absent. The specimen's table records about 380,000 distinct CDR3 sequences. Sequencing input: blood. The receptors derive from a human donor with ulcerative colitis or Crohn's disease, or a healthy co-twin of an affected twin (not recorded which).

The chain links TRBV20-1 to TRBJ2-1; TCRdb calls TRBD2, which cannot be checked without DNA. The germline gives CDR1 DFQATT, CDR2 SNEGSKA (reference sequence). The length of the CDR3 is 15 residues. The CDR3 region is CSARGPAHSYNEQFF.

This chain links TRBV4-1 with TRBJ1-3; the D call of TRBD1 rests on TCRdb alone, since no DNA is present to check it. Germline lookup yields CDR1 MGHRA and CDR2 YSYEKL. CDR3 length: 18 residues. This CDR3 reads CASSHPPGQGSSGNTIYF.

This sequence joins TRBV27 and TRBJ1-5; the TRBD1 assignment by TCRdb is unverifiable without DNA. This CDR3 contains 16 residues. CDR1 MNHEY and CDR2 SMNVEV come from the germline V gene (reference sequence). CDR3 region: CASSSYTGGSNQPQHF.

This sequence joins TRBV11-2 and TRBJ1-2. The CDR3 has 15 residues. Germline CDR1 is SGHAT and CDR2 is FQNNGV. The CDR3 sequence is CASSLGAGSLWGYTF.

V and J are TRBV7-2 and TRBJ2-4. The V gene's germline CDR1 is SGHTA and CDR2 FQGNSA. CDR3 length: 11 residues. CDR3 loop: CASSLLNIQYF.

The CDR3 protein is CANSSRTSANRPTNSYEQYF. The V call is TRBV18, the J call TRBJ2-7; TCRdb's D gene call, TRBD2, goes unchecked for lack of DNA. The CDR3 contains 20 residues. Germline loops: CDR1 KGHSH, CDR2 LQKENI.

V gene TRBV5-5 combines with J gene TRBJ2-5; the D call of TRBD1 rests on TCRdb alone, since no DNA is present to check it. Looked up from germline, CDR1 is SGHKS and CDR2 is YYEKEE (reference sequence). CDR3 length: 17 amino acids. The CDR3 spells CASSARRSRGTQETQYF.

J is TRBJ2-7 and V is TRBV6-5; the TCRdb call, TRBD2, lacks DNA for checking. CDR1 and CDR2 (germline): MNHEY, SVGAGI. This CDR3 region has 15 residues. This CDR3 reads CASSYSSSGGNEQYF.

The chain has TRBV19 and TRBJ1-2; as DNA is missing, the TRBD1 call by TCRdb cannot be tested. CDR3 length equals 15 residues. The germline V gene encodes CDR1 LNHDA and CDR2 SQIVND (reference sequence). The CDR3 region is CASRPTGTVNYGYTF.

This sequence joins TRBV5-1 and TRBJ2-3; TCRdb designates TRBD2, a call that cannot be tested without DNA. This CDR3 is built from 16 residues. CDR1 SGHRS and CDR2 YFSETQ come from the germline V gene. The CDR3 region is CASRKRPDFRTDTQYF.